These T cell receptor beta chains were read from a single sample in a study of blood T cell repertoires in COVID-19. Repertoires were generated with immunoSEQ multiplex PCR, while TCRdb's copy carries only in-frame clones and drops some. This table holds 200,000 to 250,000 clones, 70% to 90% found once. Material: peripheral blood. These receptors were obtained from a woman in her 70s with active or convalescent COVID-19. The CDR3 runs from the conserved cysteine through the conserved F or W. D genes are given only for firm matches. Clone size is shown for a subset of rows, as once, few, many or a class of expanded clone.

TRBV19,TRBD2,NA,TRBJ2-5,TGTGCCAGTAGCCGGACTAGCGGGGGAACCAGGGAGACCCAGTACTTC,CASSRTSGGTRETQYF
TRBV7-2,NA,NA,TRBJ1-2,TGTGCCAGCAGTCCGACAGATTTAAACTATGGCTACACCTTC,CASSPTDLNYGYTF
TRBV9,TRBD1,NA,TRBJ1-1,TGTGCCAGCAGCGCCCAGACAGGGGGCCGGACTGAAGCTTTCTTT,CASSAQTGGRTEAFF
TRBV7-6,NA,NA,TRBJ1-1,TGTGCCAGCAGCTTAAGGGGAGGGAGCACTGAAGCTTTCTTT,CASSLRGGSTEAFF
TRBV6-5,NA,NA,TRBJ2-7,TGTGCCAGCAGTTACTCGTTAGAGAGCTCCTACGAGCAGTACTTC,CASSYSLESSYEQYF
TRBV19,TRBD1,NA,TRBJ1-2,TGTGCCAGTAGCACCGTGACAGGGACTGTTGGCTACACCTTC,CASSTVTGTVGYTF
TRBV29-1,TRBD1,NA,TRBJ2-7,TGCAGCGTCCTGACAGGGGACTCCTACGAGCAGTACTTC,CSVLTGDSYEQYF
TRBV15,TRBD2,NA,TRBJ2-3,TGTGCCACTGGGGGGGACACAGATACGCAGTATTTT,CATGGDTDTQYF
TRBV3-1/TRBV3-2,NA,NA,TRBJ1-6,TGTGCCAGCAGCCCCCCAGGGAATTCACCCCTCCACTTT,CASSPPGNSPLHF
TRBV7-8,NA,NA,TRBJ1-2,TGTGCCGTTTCCAGGGAGGTCGACTATGGCTACACCTTC,CAVSREVDYGYTF
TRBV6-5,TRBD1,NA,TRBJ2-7,TGTGCCAGCCGACAGGGCTACGAGCAGTACTTC,CASRQGYEQYF
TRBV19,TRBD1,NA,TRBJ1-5,TGTGCCAGTACGCCGCGACAATATCAGGGGGTTAATCAGCCCCAGCATTTT,CASTPRQYQGVNQPQHF
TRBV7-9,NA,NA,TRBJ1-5,TGTGCCAGCAGCTTTAGGGGGAGCAATCAGCCCCAGCATTTT,CASSFRGSNQPQHF
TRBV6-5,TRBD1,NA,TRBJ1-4,TGTGCCAGCGGGACAGATTTTTTAAATGAAAAACTGTTTTTT,CASGTDFLNEKLFF
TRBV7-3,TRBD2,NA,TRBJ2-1,TGTGCCAGCAGCCCCCCCGGCGGGGGTCCTTCTCGAAATGAGCAGTTCTTC,CASSPPGGGPSRNEQFF
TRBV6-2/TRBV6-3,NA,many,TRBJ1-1,TGTGCCAGCAGTTACGCTAGGAACACTGAAGCTTTCTTT,CASSYARNTEAFF